A selection of T cell receptor beta chains follows, all from one sample in a study of post-analysis software for immune sequencing data. MiXCR, applied by TCRdb to the PCR reads, yields one record per CDR3 protein. The repertoire holds 350,000 to 500,000 distinct CDR3 sequences, approximately 37% seen once, with about 8% in the top ten. Material: blood. Source of these receptors: a girl aged 2 to 10 with multiple sclerosis. CDR3s include the opening cysteine and the closing phenylalanine or tryptophan.

V,CDR3
TRBV6-6,CASSYGTGFGYTF
TRBV12-3/TRBV12-4,CASSSSGTLLYNEQFF
TRBV7-2,CASSLVGMDEQYF
TRBV4-1,CASSQDRGRDVLEQFF
TRBV5-1,CASSFLRTDYNEQFF
TRBV7-6,CASSFTSGRYNEQFF
TRBV7-2,CASSRELDQPQHF
TRBV28,CASSPQGSLDVGYSNQPQHF
TRBV7-8,CASSLGLHLFTDTQYF
TRBV19,CASKPFNRVMNTEAFF
TRBV12-3/TRBV12-4,CASSLGQRDTDTQYF
TRBV7-8,CASSFQGTAGTLEQFF
TRBV7-2,CASSPPPGFAQYF
TRBV7-2,CASSLVGTGSHEQYF
TRBV6-5,CASSYSVERGALRGTSSYEQYF
TRBV28,CASREAAYNEQFF
TRBV20-1,CSANEEVFTEAFF
TRBV5-1,CASSLIFGGGTEAFF
TRBV29-1,CSVFPQPPWRGPNNEQFF
TRBV12-3/TRBV12-4,CASRRQGHPTGGYTF
TRBV20-1,CSARDQGSLSKNIQYF
TRBV5-1,CASSLTPPTDTQYF
TRBV12-3/TRBV12-4,CASRQGTRNIQYF
TRBV12-3/TRBV12-4,CASSLDPSEDQLQHF
TRBV20-1,CSAGRDISYEQYF
TRBV29-1,CSGSGGNYDYTF
TRBV7-9,CASSLVGNTQYF
TRBV5-1,CASSLAPRSSNQPQHF
TRBV12-3/TRBV12-4,CASSPGQGAGGYTF
TRBV10-3,CAISEKGTGPFYEQYF
TRBV5-1,CASSLEGGLAKNIQYF
TRBV10-3,CAISDRDRVPAEAFF
TRBV5-1,CASSSGHTQETQYF
TRBV7-2,CASSLDQAYTF
TRBV7-9,CASSSIFATDGYTF
TRBV7-3,CASSFNGYGYTF
TRBV24-1,CATSDSGSSGANVLTF
TRBV10-3,CAISDLNGRGNEQFF
TRBV29-1,CSVGRLAGVGTGELFF
TRBV20-1,CSAPGQGFTDTQYF
TRBV15,CATKRGTDRIYGYTF
TRBV4-1,CASSQDTAPNYGYTF
TRBV7-2,CASSLGLGGDEQFF
TRBV27,CASGQQSYEQYF
TRBV12-3/TRBV12-4,CASSLEGTLHF
TRBV11-2,CASSNSAGWEQFF
TRBV29-1,CSVGVGDTQYF
TRBV6-9,CASRMYGTGGSGEQYF